Presented here are 15 T cell receptor beta chains from one specimen sequenced in a study of blood T cell repertoires in COVID-19. TCRdb's copy holds only in-frame clones and misses some; the assay was immunoSEQ multiplex PCR. The data contain roughly 350,000 clones, 87% of them seen just once; the ten biggest clones take up more than 5%. The sample consisted of peripheral blood. Receptor source: a woman aged 45-60 years with COVID-19, enrolled during active disease.

The V gene is TRBV11-3, the J gene TRBJ2-1, with D possibly matching TRBD2 (5 bases). Germline V gene lookup returns CDR1 SGHNT and CDR2 YENEEA. The CDR3 sequence is 15 residues long. V lost 4 bases and J lost 3, with 13 bases in between. CDR3 sequence: CASSSWRADYNEQFF. The CDR3 nucleotides are TGTGCCAGCAGCTCTTGGCGGGCGGACTACAATGAGCAGTTCTTC.

This chain links TRBV20-1 with TRBJ1-2, with 9 positions matching TRBD1. V lost 5 bases to trimming and J lost 13 bases; unmatched junction nucleotides: 8. CDR3 size: 11 residues. The germline V gene encodes CDR1 DFQATT and CDR2 SNEGSKA (reference sequence). In DNA form, the CDR3 reads TGCAGTGCTCAACAGGGGGCGATAGGCACCTTC. It yields the protein CSAQQGAIGTF.

The chain uses TRBV19 and TRBJ1-1; 8 bases line up with TRBD1. V lost 4 bases and J lost 4; bases outside the gene matches: 5. CDR1 and CDR2 from the germline V gene are LNHDA and SQIVND (reference sequence). The CDR3 is made up of 14 amino acids. CDR3 loop: CASSSDRGGTEAFF. DNA for the CDR3: TGTGCCAGTAGTAGCGACAGGGGAGGCACTGAAGCTTTCTTT.

The table lists this clone with a count of one. The V and J genes are TRBV9 and TRBJ1-4, with no clear D. V was trimmed by 0 bases and J by 4 bases, leaving 7 bases between them. The CDR3 length is 14 residues. Germline values: CDR1 SGDLS, CDR2 YYNGEE. The CDR3 sequence is CASSVGLLNEKLFF. As DNA, the CDR3 is TGTGCCAGCAGCGTAGGCCTACTTAATGAAAAACTGTTTTTT.

The rearrangement links TRBV5-1 to TRBJ1-4; maybe TRBD1 (5 bases). Trimming stripped 3 bases from V and 0 bases from J, with 18 bases between. The CDR3 totals 18 residues. CDR1 is SGHRS and CDR2 is YFSETQ in the germline V gene. CDR3 sequence (DNA): TGCGCCAGCAGCTCCCAGGGTAGGAGGGCCGCAACTAATGAAAAACTGTTTTTT. Encoded protein: CASSSQGRRAATNEKLFF.

The rearrangement links TRBV9 to TRBJ1-1; maybe TRBD1 (6 bases). The germline V gene encodes CDR1 SGDLS and CDR2 YYNGEE. Trimming pared 4 bases from V and 4 bases from J, leaving 17 bases between. CDR3 size: 15 residues. CDR3 loop: CASSLGGGEGTEAFF. In DNA form, the CDR3 reads TGTGCCAGCAGCTTAGGGGGTGGAGAGGGCACTGAAGCTTTCTTT.

The chain has TRBV9 and TRBJ1-2, with D possibly TRBD1 on 5 matching bases. Per germline, CDR1 SGDLS and CDR2 YYNGEE. V lost 3 bases, J lost 5 bases, and 17 bases lay in between. The CDR3 runs to 15 residues. This CDR3 is CASSGGLFGRYGYTF. DNA for the CDR3: TGTGCCAGCAGCGGGGGCCTCTTCGGTAGATATGGCTACACCTTC.

This clone was picked up one time. The CDR3 DNA reads TGTGCCAGCAGCCCCTACAGGAACACTGAAGCTTTCTTT. Its protein product is CASSPYRNTEAFF. This chain links TRBV7-3 with TRBJ1-1; D not resolved. The CDR3 length is 13 residues. CDR1 is SGHTA and CDR2 is FQGTGA in the germline V gene. V lost 5 bases to trimming and J lost 1 base, with 8 bases between them.

The chain employs TRBV7-2 and TRBJ1-1; 7 positions agree with TRBD1. The CDR3 covers 15 residues. The ends lost 2 bases at V and 8 bases at J; junction bases unmatched: 11. Germline V gene sequence: CDR1 SGHTA, CDR2 FQGNSA. The CDR3 nucleotides are TGTGCCAGCAGCTTATTTGGGGTTAGGGACAGCGAAGCTTTCTTT. It yields the protein CASSLFGVRDSEAFF.

The chain recombines TRBV9 with TRBJ1-5, with D uncertain. The CDR3 extends over 13 amino acids. Germline values: CDR1 SGDLS, CDR2 YYNGEE. V was shortened by 2 bases and J by 6 bases, with 9 bases between the two germline ends. This CDR3 reads CASSVKSGQPQHF. CDR3 DNA: TGTGCCAGCAGCGTGAAGTCGGGTCAGCCCCAGCATTTT.

The chain couples TRBV6-1 to TRBJ2-1; D perhaps matches TRBD2 (6 bases). The CDR3 runs 13 residues. Germline CDR1 is MNHNS and CDR2 is SASEGT. Trimming pared 3 bases from V and 3 bases from J, leaving 6 bases between. In nucleotides, the CDR3 is TGTGCCAGCAGTGAGGGACTCTACAATGAGCAGTTCTTC. This encodes CASSEGLYNEQFF.

The chain links TRBV6-1 to TRBJ2-1; TRBD1 might be the D (5 bases). Germline CDR1 MNHNS, CDR2 SASEGT. This CDR3 contains 15 residues. V lost 1 base to trimming and J lost 0 bases, with 7 bases between them. DNA of the CDR3: TGTGCCAGCAGTGAAGGACAGAGCTCCTACAATGAGCAGTTCTTC. Translating it yields CASSEGQSSYNEQFF.

The chain links TRBV24-1 to TRBJ2-2; possible D gene TRBD1, 6 bases. V was clipped by 9 bases and J by 2 bases, with 15 bases between them. The germline CDR1 and CDR2 sequences are KGHDR and SFDVKD. This CDR3 has 15 amino acids. CDR3 in amino acids: CATSGEGENTGELFF. The DNA of the CDR3 is TGTGCCACCTCCGGAGAGGGGGAAAACACCGGGGAGCTGTTTTTT.

The rearrangement joins TRBV5-4 to TRBJ2-7; 9 nucleotides align to TRBD1. With 4 bases clipped from V and 5 bases from J, the junction kept 7 bases outside the gene matches. The germline CDR1 and CDR2 sequences are SGHNT and YYREEE (reference sequence). This CDR3 has 14 amino acids. CDR3 DNA: TGTGCCAGCAGCGTACAGGGGGCGCGCAACGAGCAGTACTTC. Its protein is CASSVQGARNEQYF.

The chain is built from TRBV15 and TRBJ1-2; 7 bases line up with TRBD1. The V gene end was trimmed by 4 bases and the J gene end by 3 bases; junction bases not matched to a gene: 8. The CDR3 covers 15 residues. Germline CDR1 is LNHNV and CDR2 is YYDKDF (reference sequence). DNA of the CDR3: TGTGCCACCAGCACTCAAAGACAGGGCCACTATGGCTACACCTTC. It translates to CATSTQRQGHYGYTF.